Each of the 25 T cell receptor beta chains below was sequenced from the same sample in a study of cytotoxic CD8 clonotypes in ibrutinib-treated CLL. The method was immunoSEQ multiplex PCR; TCRdb's version includes in-frame clones alone and lacks a portion of them. The sample holds over 130,000 clones; approximately 80% are singletons and the top ten take 7.6%. The sequences come from PBMCs, collected after 36 months of ibrutinib treatment. The receptors derive from a human donor with chronic lymphocytic leukemia.

V and J are TRBV19 and TRBJ1-5; D unresolved. Trimming shortened V by 3 bases and J by 0 bases, and 6 bases separated the two germline ends. Per germline, CDR1 LNHDA and CDR2 SQIVND (reference sequence). The CDR3 totals 14 residues. CDR3 nucleotides: TGTGCCAGTAGTATTCCGGTTAGCAATCAGCCCCAGCATTTT. Protein: CASSIPVSNQPQHF.

V is TRBV6-6 and J is TRBJ2-7, with 10 bases fitting TRBD1. Trimming took 10 bases from V and 4 from J; bases not matched to a gene: 13. Germline values: CDR1 MNHNY, CDR2 SVGAGI (reference sequence). There are 15 residues in the CDR3. In DNA, the CDR3 is TGTGCCACCTCCGGTGGGACAGGGGTTCCGTACGAGCAGTACTTC. It codes for CATSGGTGVPYEQYF.

The chain has TRBV5-1 and TRBJ1-1; TRBD1 is a possible D gene (5 bases). Germline CDR1 SGHRS, CDR2 YFSETQ. This CDR3 comprises 13 residues. With 4 bases removed from V and 4 bases from J, the gap between germline ends came to 11 bases. The CDR3, as DNA: TGCGCCAGCAGCCTAACAGGTGTCACTGAAGCTTTCTTT. Protein: CASSLTGVTEAFF. Using reference TRBV5-1 and TRBJ1-1 for the parts outside the CDR3, the full variable domain is KAGVTQTPRYLIKTRGQQVTLSCSPISGHRSVSWYQQTPGQGLQFLFEYFSETQRNKGNFPGRFSGRQFSNSRSEMNVSTLELGDSALYLCASSLTGVTEAFFGQGTRLTVV.

The chain employs TRBV5-8 and TRBJ2-4, with 8 bases matching TRBD2. With V trimmed by 3 bases and J by 3 bases, 2 bases remained unmatched. This CDR3 has 14 residues. Germline loops: CDR1 SGHTS, CDR2 YDEGEE. The CDR3 loop reads CASSSLAVKNIQYF. The CDR3 DNA reads as TGTGCCAGCAGCTCACTAGCGGTCAAAAACATTCAGTACTTC.

CDR3 protein: CASSSMMVDRQGDNSPLHF. The CDR3 DNA sequence: TGTGCCAGCAGTTCCATGATGGTGGACAGGCAAGGGGATAATTCACCCCTCCACTTT. V usage is TRBV28 and J usage is TRBJ1-6; 7 nucleotides agree with TRBD1. The CDR3 covers 19 residues. The ends lost 4 bases at V and 5 bases at J; junction bases unmatched: 17. Germline values: CDR1 MDHEN, CDR2 SYDVKM.

The chain couples TRBV4-1 to TRBJ2-1; D not certain. V lost 0 bases and J 7 bases, leaving 10 bases between the germline ends. The CDR3 is 14 residues long. Germline V gene lookup returns CDR1 MGHRA and CDR2 YSYEKL. CDR3 in DNA: TGCGCCAGCAGCCAAGAGTCAGCTTTTAATGAGCAGTTCTTC. Protein product: CASSQESAFNEQFF.

V and J are TRBV9 and TRBJ2-3, with 13 nucleotides matching TRBD2. The CDR3 length is 16 residues. Germline V gene data show CDR1 as SGDLS and CDR2 as YYNGEE. V was pared by 3 bases and J by 5 bases, with 6 bases of the junction left unmatched. DNA of the CDR3: TGTGCCAGCAGCGCCCGGACTAGCGGGAGCGTAGATACGCAGTATTTT. Translating gives CASSARTSGSVDTQYF.

The V gene is TRBV19, the J gene TRBJ1-6; 8 nucleotides line up with TRBD1. Per germline, CDR1 LNHDA and CDR2 SQIVND (reference sequence). V lost 1 base and J lost 7; bases outside the gene matches: 0. This CDR3 region has 14 residues. The CDR3 DNA is TGTGCCAGTAGTATAGGGACAGGGAATTCACCCCTCCACTTT. Its protein product is CASSIGTGNSPLHF.

The J gene is TRBJ2-1, the V gene TRBV5-5; weak D call: TRBD1 (5 bases). V was pared by 0 bases and J by 9 bases, with 10 bases between. CDR1 is SGHKS, CDR2 YYEKEE, per germline (reference sequence). The CDR3 length is 13 residues. In DNA form, the CDR3 reads TGTGCCAGCAGCTTGGTAACAGGCGGTGAGCAGTTCTTC. This translates into CASSLVTGGEQFF.

V and J are TRBV7-9 and TRBJ1-5; tentative D call: TRBD1 (5 bases). V was clipped by 6 bases and J by 6 bases, with 18 bases between them. This CDR3 is 15 amino acids long. Germline CDR1 SEHNR, CDR2 FQNEAQ (reference sequence). In DNA form, the CDR3 reads TGTGCCAGCAGTTTTACCGGGACCTCAGGTCAGCCCCAGCATTTT. It specifies CASSFTGTSGQPQHF.

Only a few counts were recorded for this clone. This chain links TRBV11-2 with TRBJ1-1, with 7 bases fitting TRBD1. The CDR3 sequence is 14 residues long. V gave up 2 bases and J gave up 10 bases; unmatched junction bases: 10. From germline, CDR1 is SGHAT and CDR2 FQNNGV. The CDR3 DNA sequence: TGTGCCAGCAGCTTATCGTCAGGGGGAAAGCGAGCTTTCTTT. It yields the protein CASSLSSGGKRAFF.

V is TRBV11-2 and J is TRBJ1-6, with D perhaps TRBD1 (6 bases). V was trimmed by 8 bases and J by 16 bases, leaving 18 bases between them. The CDR3 consists of 12 residues. Germline loops: CDR1 SGHAT, CDR2 FQNNGV. The CDR3 sequence is CASGHRDILLHF. As DNA, the CDR3 is TGTGCCAGCGGACACCGGGACATTCTACTCCACTTT. Variable domain in full (rest from reference TRBV11-2 and TRBJ1-6): EAGVAQSPRYKIIEKRQSVAFWCNPISGHATLYWYQQILGQGPKLLIQFQNNGVVDDSQLPKDRFSAERLKGVDSTLKIQPAKLEDSAVYLCASGHRDILLHFGNGTRLTVT.

The genes are TRBV7-9 and TRBJ2-7; the match to TRBD1 covers 7 bases. This CDR3 has 15 residues. Trimming at V came to 4 bases and at J to 2 bases, leaving 8 bases not matched to a gene. The V gene's germline CDR1 is SEHNR and CDR2 FQNEAQ (reference sequence). CDR3 nucleotide sequence: TGTGCCAGCAGCTGGGGGACAGACAGAACCTACGAGCAGTACTTC. It is translated as CASSWGTDRTYEQYF.

The rearrangement uses TRBV19 and TRBJ1-1; D gene uncertain. Trimming shortened V by 3 bases and J by 8 bases, and 7 bases separated the two germline ends. This CDR3 is 11 amino acids long. Germline V gives CDR1 LNHDA, CDR2 SQIVND (reference sequence). DNA for the CDR3: TGTGCCAGTAGTATCGCTGGGGAAGCTTTCTTT. Protein product: CASSIAGEAFF.

This clone was detected a few times. V is TRBV30 and J is TRBJ2-7; D remains unclear. The CDR3 is made up of 13 amino acids. Trimming left V 0 bases short and J 5 bases short, with 11 bases between. Germline V lookup: CDR1 GTSNPN, CDR2 SVGIG (reference sequence). CDR3 protein: CAWSVVRAHEQYF. CDR3 DNA: TGTGCCTGGAGTGTGGTTAGGGCCCACGAGCAGTACTTC.

The V and J genes are TRBV28 and TRBJ2-2; D may be TRBD1 (6 bases). Germline lookup yields CDR1 MDHEN and CDR2 SYDVKM. CDR3 length: 16 residues. The V and J ends lost 3 bases and 4 bases respectively, with 15 bases between them. The CDR3 protein is CASSLASQGTTGELFF. The CDR3 nucleotides are TGTGCCAGCAGTTTGGCCTCACAGGGCACCACCGGGGAGCTGTTTTTT.

This clone was found a few times. This rearrangement joins TRBV2 to TRBJ1-2; a possible D gene is TRBD1 (5 bases). Trimming stripped 3 bases from V and 0 bases from J, with 11 bases between. Germline V lookup: CDR1 SNHLY, CDR2 FYNNEI. The CDR3 sequence is 15 residues long. The CDR3 DNA follows: TGTGCCAGCAGTGATTGGACAACCTCTAACTATGGCTACACCTTC. It is translated as CASSDWTTSNYGYTF.

The chain carries TRBV28 and TRBJ1-1, with no clear D. From germline, CDR1 is MDHEN and CDR2 SYDVKM. The CDR3 runs to 15 residues. Between the trimmed V and J ends, which lost 2 bases and 0 bases, there was a span of 10 bases. CDR3 sequence (DNA): TGTGCCAGCAGTTTACTCGGGGTTATGAACACTGAAGCTTTCTTT. Encoded protein: CASSLLGVMNTEAFF.

The chain employs TRBV7-3 and TRBJ1-1, with D tentatively TRBD1 (5 bases). The CDR3 is 14 residues long. V was trimmed by 5 bases and J by 1 base, leaving 11 bases between them. CDR1 is SGHTA, CDR2 FQGTGA, per germline. The CDR3 sequence: CASSPSRENTEAFF. The CDR3 bases are TGTGCCAGCAGCCCCTCCAGGGAGAACACTGAAGCTTTCTTT.

The V gene is TRBV27, the J gene TRBJ1-1, with TRBD1 matching over 8 bases. Germline CDR1 reads MNHEY; CDR2 reads SMNVEV (reference sequence). The CDR3 is 15 amino acids. Unmatched junction bases numbered 5, after V lost 4 bases and J lost 1 base. The CDR3 sequence: CASSWRTGPNTEAFF. The CDR3 DNA is TGTGCCAGCAGTTGGAGGACAGGGCCGAACACTGAAGCTTTCTTT.

The chain is built from TRBV4-1 and TRBJ1-5; no definite D call. V was pared by 2 bases and J by 0 bases, with 8 bases between. Germline CDR1 MGHRA, CDR2 YSYEKL. The CDR3 sequence is 15 residues long. The DNA for the CDR3 is TGCGCCAGCAGCCAATACAGCGATAGCAATCAGCCCCAGCATTTT. Amino acid sequence: CASSQYSDSNQPQHF.

The V call is TRBV12-5, the J call TRBJ2-1; 11 bases line up with TRBD2. CDR1 and CDR2 from the germline V gene are LGHNT and FRNRAP. Unmatched junction bases numbered 9, after V lost 2 bases and J lost 9 bases. The CDR3 totals 16 residues. The CDR3 reads CASGLPRTSGLGEQFF. DNA for the CDR3: TGTGCTAGTGGTTTGCCTAGGACTAGCGGGTTAGGTGAGCAGTTCTTC.

In regard to this clone: A read error may account for a junction end that differs from germline. This rearrangement joins TRBV5-1 to TRBJ2-1; D gene unclear. The CDR3 runs 13 residues. Per the germline V gene, CDR1 is SGHRS and CDR2 is YFSETQ. The chain's CDR3 is CASSLGSYYEQFF. In nucleotides, the CDR3 is TGCGCCAGCAGCTTGGGATCCTACTATGAGCAGTTCTTC.

This clone was recorded a few times. The gene calls are TRBV5-1 and TRBJ1-2, with D possibly being TRBD1 (6 bases). V was trimmed by 0 bases and J by 4 bases, leaving 10 bases between them. CDR3 length: 14 residues. CDR1 is SGHRS, CDR2 YFSETQ, per germline. The CDR3 DNA sequence: TGCGCCAGCAGCTTGGCGGGGGGCATCTATGGCTACACCTTC. Amino acid sequence: CASSLAGGIYGYTF.

The gene calls are TRBV7-8 and TRBJ2-3; D unresolved. Germline CDR1 reads SGHVS; CDR2 reads FQNEAQ. The CDR3 contains 17 residues. V was trimmed by 6 bases and J by 1 base, leaving 20 bases between them. The CDR3 DNA reads TGTGCCAGCAGAGAGAAGAGACCTGGGTGGGGCACAGATACGCAGTATTTT. Encoded protein: CASREKRPGWGTDTQYF. The variable domain in full, completed from reference TRBV7-8 and TRBJ2-3, reads GAGVSQSPRYKVAKRGQDVALRCDPISGHVSLFWYQQALGQGPEFLTYFQNEAQLDKSGLPSDRFFAERPEGSVSTLKIQRTQQEDSAVYLCASREKRPGWGTDTQYFGPGTRLTVL.